The 20 T cell receptor beta chains below all came from one sample that was sequenced in a study of cytomegalovirus exposure and HLA in healthy donors. TCRdb keeps only in-frame clones here, not all; method: immunoSEQ multiplex PCR. This sample has nearly 110,000 clones, with about 87% found just once. The sequencing sample was made of PBMCs. The receptors come from a young woman in good health and CMV-seropositive.

The chain links TRBV14 to TRBJ1-1; D is possibly TRBD1 (5 bases). Germline CDR1 and CDR2: SGHDN and FVKESK. The CDR3 spans 15 residues. V was cut by 4 bases and J by 11 bases, with 23 bases left in between. CDR3: CASSPYTLGGSGAFF. The DNA for the CDR3 is TGTGCCAGCAGCCCGTACACGCTCGGGGGTAGCGGGGCTTTCTTT.

The rearrangement uses TRBV6-5 and TRBJ1-1; D remains ambiguous. CDR1 and CDR2 (germline): MNHEY, SVGAGI. This CDR3 is 13 amino acids long. Deletions cut 5 bases from V and 1 base from J, with 8 bases between. The CDR3 sequence is CASSNQRNTEAFF. The DNA for the CDR3 is TGTGCCAGCAGTAATCAGCGGAACACTGAAGCTTTCTTT.

The genes are TRBV28 and TRBJ1-6; D not certain. This CDR3 region has 15 residues. The V and J ends lost 5 bases and 0 bases respectively, with 8 bases between them. Per the germline V gene, CDR1 is MDHEN and CDR2 is SYDVKM. CDR3 DNA: TGTGCCAGCAGTCCTATAAGCTCCTATAATTCACCCCTCCACTTT. It specifies CASSPISSYNSPLHF.

The chain uses TRBV4-1 and TRBJ2-1, with D perhaps matching TRBD1 (6 bases). The V and J ends lost 1 base and 8 bases respectively, with 9 bases between them. The germline CDR1 and CDR2 sequences are MGHRA and YSYEKL. The CDR3 is 13 amino acids. Here the CDR3 reads CASSQVGADEQFF. For the CDR3, the DNA is TGCGCCAGCAGCCAAGTGGGGGCAGATGAGCAGTTCTTC.

The CDR3 nucleotides read TGTGCCAGCAGCAAACAGGGGGCGGGCCTGGACTATGGCTACACCTTC. Its protein product is CASSKQGAGLDYGYTF. J is TRBJ1-2 and V is TRBV7-9; 9 nucleotides line up with TRBD1. The trim removed 5 bases at V and 3 bases at J, leaving 10 bases unmatched. The CDR3 is 16 residues long. In germline, CDR1 is SEHNR, CDR2 FQNEAQ (reference sequence).

This clone turned up a few times. V usage is TRBV4-2 and J usage is TRBJ2-2; perhaps TRBD2 as D (5 bases). The V end was cut by 4 bases, the J end by 6 bases, with 9 bases between. CDR3 size: 13 residues. CDR1 is LGHNA and CDR2 is YNFKEQ in the germline V gene. This CDR3 is CASSPTGAGELFF. The CDR3 DNA sequence: TGTGCCAGCAGCCCGACCGGGGCCGGGGAGCTGTTTTTT.

The chain couples TRBV5-8 to TRBJ2-7, with 7 bases aligning to TRBD1. The CDR3 is 15 residues long. V was pared by 4 bases and J by 0 bases, with 7 bases of the junction left unmatched. Germline CDR1 reads SGHTS; CDR2 reads YDEGEE. In DNA form, the CDR3 reads TGTGCCAGCAGCCTCGGACAGGCCTACTCCTACGAGCAGTACGTC. Its translation is CASSLGQAYSYEQYV.

The chain recombines TRBV19 with TRBJ1-5; D is unresolved. Germline V gene sequence: CDR1 LNHDA, CDR2 SQIVND (reference sequence). The CDR3 covers 14 residues. The germline V and J ends were trimmed by 4 bases and 0 bases, with 7 bases remaining between them. The CDR3 nucleotides read TGTGCCAGTAGTAGAGGCGGTAGCAATCAGCCCCAGCATTTT. This sequence encodes CASSRGGSNQPQHF.

This clone was recorded a few times. The rearrangement links TRBV10-1 to TRBJ1-6; D ambiguous. This CDR3 is built from 13 residues. V was cut by 6 bases and J by 12 bases, with 15 bases left in between. Germline lookup yields CDR1 WNHNN and CDR2 SYGVQD (reference sequence). DNA of the CDR3: TGCGCCAGCAGCCCCGGGCCTCGGGGACCCCTCCACTTT. Protein product: CASSPGPRGPLHF.

The V and J genes are TRBV5-6 and TRBJ1-2; 7 bases are shared with TRBD1. The germline V gene has CDR1 SGHDT and CDR2 YYEEEE. The J segment lost 4 bases and the V segment lost 2 bases, leaving 11 bases of the junction unmatched. The CDR3 sequence is 16 residues long. DNA for the CDR3: TGTGCCAGCAGCTTAGGGACAGCGACGATAACCTATGGCTACACCTTC. Its protein product is CASSLGTATITYGYTF.

This clone was counted only a few times. CDR3: CASSGTYAETQYF. The CDR3 nucleotides are TGTGCCAGCAGCGGGACATATGCAGAGACCCAGTACTTC. The rearrangement links TRBV2 to TRBJ2-5; maybe TRBD1 (6 bases). V was cut by 6 bases and J by 4 bases, with 12 bases left in between. Looked up from germline, CDR1 is SNHLY and CDR2 is FYNNEI. This CDR3 comprises 13 residues.

This chain joins TRBV9 and TRBJ2-2, with 7 bases identical to TRBD2. The junction had 1 base not matched to a gene; V was cut back by 5 bases and J by 3 bases. This CDR3 has 13 amino acids. In germline, CDR1 is SGDLS, CDR2 YYNGEE. CDR3 residues: CASRGGYTGELFF. DNA for the CDR3: TGTGCCAGCAGGGGGGGGTACACCGGGGAGCTGTTTTTT. The full variable domain, rest sourced from reference TRBV9 and TRBJ2-2, is DSGVTQTPKHLITATGQRVTLRCSPRSGDLSVYWYQQSLDQGLQFLIQYYNGEERAKGNILERFSAQQFPDLHSELNLSSLELGDSALYFCASRGGYTGELFFGEGSRLTVL.

V and J are TRBV4-3 and TRBJ2-1, with a tentative D call TRBD2 (6 bases). CDR3 length equals 17 residues. CDR1 is LGHNA, CDR2 YSLEER, per germline. V lost 4 bases, J lost 8 bases, and 24 bases lay in between. CDR3 residues: CASSPRLHGGFRDEQFF. The CDR3 DNA reads TGCGCCAGCAGCCCGCGATTACACGGGGGATTCAGGGATGAGCAGTTCTTC.

This chain links TRBV6-1 with TRBJ2-2, with TRBD2 matching over 10 bases. Germline CDR1 MNHNS, CDR2 SASEGT. V lost 7 bases, J lost 7 bases, and 9 bases stayed unmatched. This CDR3 has 15 amino acids. CDR3 coding DNA: TGTGCCAGCAATGAGCGGGGGGGCCTAAGCGGGGAGCTGTTTTTT. Encoded protein: CASNERGGLSGELFF.

The chain employs TRBV19 and TRBJ1-1; the match to TRBD1 covers 8 bases. The CDR3 contains 14 residues. The V gene's germline CDR1 is LNHDA and CDR2 SQIVND (reference sequence). The junction had 5 bases not matched to a gene; V was cut back by 3 bases and J by 5 bases. CDR3 in amino acids: CASSIDRGGTEAFF. CDR3 nucleotide sequence: TGTGCCAGTAGTATCGACAGGGGCGGTACTGAAGCTTTCTTT.

Worth noting for this clone: One end of the junction varies from germline; a read error may be responsible. The genes are TRBV9 and TRBJ2-1; 7 positions agree with TRBD2. CDR1 is SGDLS, CDR2 YYNGEE, per germline. The CDR3 is made up of 15 amino acids. CDR3 sequence reads: CASSVGGGTTNDQFF. As DNA, the CDR3 is TGTGCCAGCAGCGTAGGGGGGGGGACGACTAATGACCAGTTCTTC. The full variable domain, rest sourced from reference TRBV9 and TRBJ2-1, is DSGVTQTPKHLITATGQRVTLRCSPRSGDLSVYWYQQSLDQGLQFLIQYYNGEERAKGNILERFSAQQFPDLHSELNLSSLELGDSALYFCASSVGGGTTNDQFFGPGTRLTVL.

The chain employs TRBV7-2 and TRBJ1-5; D possibly corresponds to TRBD1 (6 bases). Trimming left V 0 bases short and J 0 bases short, with 12 bases between. The CDR3 has 17 residues. Germline V lookup: CDR1 SGHTA, CDR2 FQGNSA. For the CDR3, the DNA is TGTGCCAGCAGCTTAGCTTCAAGGGGGTATAGCAATCAGCCCCAGCATTTT. The encoded protein is CASSLASRGYSNQPQHF.

The J gene is TRBJ1-4, the V gene TRBV27; D is undetermined. The V end lost 2 bases, the J end lost 12 bases, and 16 bases lay between the germline ends. Germline V gives CDR1 MNHEY, CDR2 SMNVEV (reference sequence). This CDR3 is built from 14 residues. For the CDR3, the DNA is TGTGCCAGCAGTTTAGGGCAGGTTGGTTTTGAACTGTTTTTT. It yields the protein CASSLGQVGFELFF.

The CDR3 here is CASSRSQGTGNTIYF. The CDR3 coding sequence is TGTGCCAGTAGTCGATCACAGGGGACTGGAAACACCATATATTTT. The chain links TRBV19 to TRBJ1-3; 7 bases fit TRBD1. The V gene's germline CDR1 is LNHDA and CDR2 SQIVND (reference sequence). The ends lost 5 bases at V and 2 bases at J; junction bases unmatched: 6. There are 15 residues in the CDR3.

CDR3 region: CASSFSGQTTYEQYF. DNA of the CDR3: TGTGCCAGCAGTTTTTCGGGACAGACCACCTACGAGCAGTACTTC. The rearrangement uses TRBV6-1 and TRBJ2-7, with 7 bases that match TRBD1. Germline loops: CDR1 MNHNS, CDR2 SASEGT. Trimming at V came to 5 bases and at J to 2 bases, leaving 9 bases not matched to a gene. CDR3 length: 15 amino acids.